This paragraph reports one T cell receptor (beta chain). TCRB transcripts that were expressed got sequenced, as all of the isolated RNA had been reverse transcribed. Some clones are missing from TCRdb's copy, which holds only in-frame ones; the method was immunoSEQ multiplex PCR. The sample records 330,000 or so clones, less than 20% being singletons. The sample belongs to a study of beta chain features in type 1 diabetes. The germline gives CDR1 DFQATT, CDR2 SNEGSKA (reference sequence). V was clipped by 5 bases and J by 9 bases, with 11 bases between them. The CDR3 sequence is 11 residues long. The clonotype originates from a woman aged 18-35 years in good health. Sequenced: naive CD4+ T cells from blood. The chain couples TRBV20-1 to TRBJ2-1; a possible D gene is TRBD1 (7 bases). The CDR3 coding sequence is TGCAGTGCTCAGGGGGGTACTGAGCAGTTCTTC. Translated, it gives CSAQGGTEQFF.